This TCR beta chain was sequenced in a study of T cells expressing NK-cell markers. Overall study findings and caveats: Whether expanded NKG2C+ T cell clones were HCMV-specific remained unclear. Of the CD8+ T cells in five or six donors, 1.0-7.0% belonged to dominant NKG2C+ clonotypes. Also leading the CD3+CD56-NKG2C+ fraction in several donors were these clonotypes.

TCRdb reprocessed the 5' RACE reads and reports one entry per CDR3 protein, with no DNA. The sample table sets out 550,000 to 600,000 distinct CDR3 sequences. With regard to this clonotype: Its antigen is unidentified.

Specimen: blood T cells: a sorted CD56 or NKG2C T cell subset, CD4+ or CD8+ T cells, or bulk PBMC T cells (not recorded which). This TCR was sampled from a man between 18 and 29 years old in good health.

Here the CDR3 reads CASSWAGSVDTQYF. The chain carries TRBV12-3 or TRBV12-4 and TRBJ2-3; TCRdb gives TRBD2 as the D gene, but with no DNA this cannot be confirmed. CDR3 length: 14 amino acids.